Listed below are T cell receptor beta chains from one sample, sequenced in a study of beta chain features in type 1 diabetes. Here immunoSEQ multiplex PCR was the method, and the copy in TCRdb shows in-frame clones only, minus some. Among about 360,000 clones listed, around 12% were seen once. The sequencing sample was made of naive CD4+ T cells from blood. Receptors originate from a man aged 18 to 30 in good health. Both conserved end residues are part of each CDR3. The D gene is left open where the match is weak. Rows may omit the clone size; those that give it use once, few, many or a size class.

clone_size	v_call	d_call	j_call	cdr3_nt	cdr3_aa
few	TRBV5-1	.	TRBJ2-7	TGCGCCAGCAGCTTGACTCCAGGAATCCTCTACGAGCAGTACTTC	CASSLTPGILYEQYF
.	TRBV10-3	TRBD2	TRBJ2-1	TGTGCCATCAGTGATAGTAAAGTAGCGGGGGACTCCTACAATGAGCAGTTCTTC	CAISDSKVAGDSYNEQFF
few	TRBV7-2	TRBD1	TRBJ2-1	TGTGCCAGCAGCGGTCGGACAGGGGGCCACAATGAGCAGTTCTTC	CASSGRTGGHNEQFF
few	TRBV5-1	.	TRBJ1-4	TGCGCCAGCAGCTTGGGCCGGTCGTCCAATGAAAAACTGTTTTTT	CASSLGRSSNEKLFF
few	TRBV30	TRBD1	TRBJ2-7	TGTGCCTGGAGTGTAAAACAGGGGGCCTACGAGCAGTACTTC	CAWSVKQGAYEQYF
few	TRBV4-2	.	TRBJ1-4	TGTGCCAGCAGCCAACCCTCCAACCCAGGGAAACTGTTTTTT	CASSQPSNPGKLFF
few	TRBV11-2	TRBD1	TRBJ1-2	TGTGCCAGCAGCACCGGGACAGTAAATAACTATGGCTACACCTTC	CASSTGTVNNYGYTF
few	TRBV5-4	.	TRBJ2-1	TGTGCCAGCACGACGCGGGTTAGCTCCTACAATGAGCAGTTCTTC	CASTTRVSSYNEQFF
few	TRBV28	TRBD1	TRBJ1-5	TGTGCCAGCAGTTCCGGACAGGGGGCGCAGAATTGGAATCAGCCCCAGCATTTT	CASSSGQGAQNWNQPQHF
.	TRBV20-1	.	TRBJ2-7	TGCAGTGCCCCGAGTGAGACTCTACAGTACTTC	CSAPSETLQYF
few	TRBV5-1	.	TRBJ1-5	TGCGCCAGCAGCCTACAGGGTAGGAAGCCCCAGCATTTT	CASSLQGRKPQHF
.	TRBV18	.	TRBJ2-1	TGTGCCAGCTCACCCCCGGGGAGCTGGGACAATGAGCAGTTCTTC	CASSPPGSWDNEQFF
few	TRBV7-3	TRBD2	TRBJ2-4	TGTGCCAGCAGTTCTGGGGGGGTAGCCAAAAACATTCAGTACTTC	CASSSGGVAKNIQYF
few	TRBV4-2	TRBD2	TRBJ2-5	TGTGCCAGCAGCCAAGATATGCTAGCGGGGGGGCCAGCTGGAGAGACCCAGTACTTC	CASSQDMLAGGPAGETQYF